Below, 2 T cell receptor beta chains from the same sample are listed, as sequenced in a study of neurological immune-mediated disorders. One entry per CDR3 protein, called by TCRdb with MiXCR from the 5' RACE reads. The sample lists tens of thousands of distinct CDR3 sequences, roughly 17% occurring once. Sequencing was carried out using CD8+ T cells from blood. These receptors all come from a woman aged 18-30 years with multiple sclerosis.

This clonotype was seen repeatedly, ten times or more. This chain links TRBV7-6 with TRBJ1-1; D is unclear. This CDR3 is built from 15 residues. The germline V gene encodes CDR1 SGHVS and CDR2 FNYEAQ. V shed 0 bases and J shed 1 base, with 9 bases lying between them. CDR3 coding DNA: TGTGCCAGCAGCTTAGCTAAGGACGGGAACACTGAAGCTTTCTTT. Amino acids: CASSLAKDGNTEAFF.

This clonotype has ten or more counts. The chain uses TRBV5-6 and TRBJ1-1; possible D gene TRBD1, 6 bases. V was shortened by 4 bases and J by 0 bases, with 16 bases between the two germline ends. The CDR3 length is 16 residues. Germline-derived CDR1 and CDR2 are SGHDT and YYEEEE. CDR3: CASSRLGQPMNTEAFF. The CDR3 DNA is TGTGCCAGCAGCCGGCTTGGACAGCCAATGAACACTGAAGCTTTCTTT.